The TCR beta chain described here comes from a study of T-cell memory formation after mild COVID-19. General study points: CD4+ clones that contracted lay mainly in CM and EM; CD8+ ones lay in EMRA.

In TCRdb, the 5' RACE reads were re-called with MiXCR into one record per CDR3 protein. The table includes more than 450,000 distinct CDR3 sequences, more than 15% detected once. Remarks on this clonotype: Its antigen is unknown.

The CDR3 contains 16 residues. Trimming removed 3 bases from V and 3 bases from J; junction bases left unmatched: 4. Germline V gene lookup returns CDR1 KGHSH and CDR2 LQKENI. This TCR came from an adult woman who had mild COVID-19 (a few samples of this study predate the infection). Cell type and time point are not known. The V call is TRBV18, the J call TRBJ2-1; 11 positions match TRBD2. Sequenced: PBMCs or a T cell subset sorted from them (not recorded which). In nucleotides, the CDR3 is TGTGCCAGCTCACCGATGGGACTAGCGGTCTACAATGAGCAGTTCTTC. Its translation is CASSPMGLAVYNEQFF.